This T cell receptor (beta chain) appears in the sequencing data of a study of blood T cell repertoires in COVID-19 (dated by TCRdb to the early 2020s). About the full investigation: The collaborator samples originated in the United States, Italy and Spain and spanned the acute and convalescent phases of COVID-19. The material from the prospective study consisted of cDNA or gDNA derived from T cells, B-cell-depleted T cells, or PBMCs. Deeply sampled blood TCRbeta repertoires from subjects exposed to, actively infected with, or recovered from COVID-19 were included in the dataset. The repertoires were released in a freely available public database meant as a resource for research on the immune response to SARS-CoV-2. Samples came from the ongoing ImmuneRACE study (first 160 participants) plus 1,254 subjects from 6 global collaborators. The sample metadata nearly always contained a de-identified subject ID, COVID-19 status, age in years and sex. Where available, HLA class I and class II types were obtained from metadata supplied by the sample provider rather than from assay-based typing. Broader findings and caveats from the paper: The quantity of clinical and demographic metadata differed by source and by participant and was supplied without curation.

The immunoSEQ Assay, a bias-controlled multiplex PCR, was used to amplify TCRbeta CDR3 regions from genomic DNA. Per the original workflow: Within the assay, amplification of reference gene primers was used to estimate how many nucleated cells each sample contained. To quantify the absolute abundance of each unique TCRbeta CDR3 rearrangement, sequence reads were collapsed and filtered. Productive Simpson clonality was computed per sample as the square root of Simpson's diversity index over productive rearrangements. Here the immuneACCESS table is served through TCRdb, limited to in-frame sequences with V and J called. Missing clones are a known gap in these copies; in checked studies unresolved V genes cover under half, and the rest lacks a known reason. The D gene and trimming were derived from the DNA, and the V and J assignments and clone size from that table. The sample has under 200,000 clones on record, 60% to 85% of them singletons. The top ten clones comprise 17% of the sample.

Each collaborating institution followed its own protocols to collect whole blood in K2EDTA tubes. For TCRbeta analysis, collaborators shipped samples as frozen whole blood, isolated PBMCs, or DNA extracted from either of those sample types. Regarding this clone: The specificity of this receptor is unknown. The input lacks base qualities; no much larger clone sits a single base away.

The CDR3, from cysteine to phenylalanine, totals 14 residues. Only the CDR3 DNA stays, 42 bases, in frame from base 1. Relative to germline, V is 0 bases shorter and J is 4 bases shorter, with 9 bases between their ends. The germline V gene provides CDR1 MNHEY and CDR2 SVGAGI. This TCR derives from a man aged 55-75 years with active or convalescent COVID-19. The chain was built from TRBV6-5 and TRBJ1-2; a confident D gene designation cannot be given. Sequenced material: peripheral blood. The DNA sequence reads TGTGCCAGCAGTTACTCCCGAGGCTCCTATGGCTACACCTTC. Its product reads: CASSYSRGSYGYTF.